A selection of T cell receptor beta chains follows, all from one sample in a study of T cells in Graves' hyperthyroidism and ophthalmopathy. TCRdb ran MiXCR on the multiplex PCR reads and lists one entry per CDR3 protein. The table includes about 400,000 distinct CDR3 sequences, roughly an eighth detected once. Sequencing was performed on blood. The receptors shown here come from a woman aged 18-29 years with Graves' hyperthyroidism. Both conserved end residues are trimmed from each CDR3. Fields, in order: J gene, clone size, V gene, CDR3 protein. Some rows mark clone size as missing; the rest say once, few, many or name a class of expanded clone.

J: TRBJ2-2; size: NA; V: TRBV19; CDR3: ASSIVGTTNTGELF
J: TRBJ2-5; size: many; V: TRBV28; CDR3: ASSSPGQDGETQY
J: TRBJ1-2; size: few; V: TRBV4-1; CDR3: ASSQDWGGRGYGYT
J: TRBJ2-7; size: many; V: TRBV11-3; CDR3: ASSFNSLHEQY
J: TRBJ2-1; size: NA; V: TRBV12-3/TRBV12-4; CDR3: ASSFWLAVEQF
J: TRBJ2-6; size: NA; V: TRBV12-3/TRBV12-4; CDR3: AERISGANVLT
J: TRBJ1-1; size: few; V: TRBV5-6; CDR3: AASKQGRWTEAF
J: TRBJ1-5; size: many; V: TRBV6-1; CDR3: ASSSYGTGSNQPQH
J: TRBJ2-7; size: NA; V: TRBV7-2; CDR3: ASSRAGYEQY
J: TRBJ2-3; size: NA; V: TRBV27; CDR3: ASSLSEISDTQY
J: TRBJ1-2; size: many; V: TRBV20-1; CDR3: SARGVGRGYT
J: TRBJ2-1; size: many; V: TRBV27; CDR3: ASSTTSGSGHEQF
J: TRBJ2-3; size: many; V: TRBV4-3; CDR3: ASSQELAGVSDTQY
J: TRBJ1-1; size: many; V: TRBV7-2; CDR3: ASSLLKGNTEAF
J: TRBJ1-1; size: NA; V: TRBV11-2; CDR3: ASSRGTASHVPTEAF
J: TRBJ2-2; size: NA; V: TRBV7-2; CDR3: ASSLDSRGNTGELF
J: TRBJ1-1; size: NA; V: TRBV10-1; CDR3: ASSEGQNTEAF
J: TRBJ2-3; size: many; V: TRBV6-1; CDR3: ASSRSDTDTQY
J: TRBJ2-5; size: many; V: TRBV28; CDR3: ASSILGLAEIQETQY
J: TRBJ2-7; size: many; V: TRBV5-1; CDR3: ASSLAGRVYEQY
J: TRBJ1-5; size: few; V: TRBV5-5; CDR3: ASSLRDVLSNQPQH
J: TRBJ1-5; size: many; V: TRBV20-1; CDR3: SASPTGNQPQH
J: TRBJ1-1; size: NA; V: TRBV29-1; CDR3: SVEGQSFEAF
J: TRBJ1-5; size: NA; V: TRBV5-1; CDR3: ASSLGQGNEPQH
J: TRBJ2-7; size: many; V: TRBV28; CDR3: ATDSLAGRYEQY
J: TRBJ2-7; size: NA; V: TRBV11-2; CDR3: ASSVEYEQY
J: TRBJ1-6; size: many; V: TRBV28; CDR3: ASRGDSYNSPLH
J: TRBJ2-1; size: many; V: TRBV7-2; CDR3: ASSLSIPEQF
J: TRBJ2-5; size: NA; V: TRBV2; CDR3: ASRMDRQWSQY
J: TRBJ2-7; size: many; V: TRBV10-2; CDR3: ASSLLSLESYEQY
J: TRBJ2-5; size: many; V: TRBV29-1; CDR3: SVQEETQY
J: TRBJ2-1; size: NA; V: TRBV20-1; CDR3: SARLAGLSSYNEQF
J: TRBJ2-1; size: many; V: TRBV20-1; CDR3: SASRGHNEQF
J: TRBJ2-1; size: once; V: TRBV9; CDR3: ASSKSGYYNEQF
J: TRBJ1-2; size: many; V: TRBV6-2/TRBV6-3; CDR3: ASRTTGDIYGYT
J: TRBJ1-5; size: many; V: TRBV6-1; CDR3: ASESGQGYNQPQH
J: TRBJ2-3; size: once; V: TRBV29-1; CDR3: SVDLLAGRTDTQY
J: TRBJ2-1; size: NA; V: TRBV10-1; CDR3: ASSESRGDEQF
J: TRBJ1-2; size: NA; V: TRBV10-3; CDR3: ATSGQGLEGYT
J: TRBJ2-7; size: many; V: TRBV20-1; CDR3: SARDGTDTYEQY